Here is one T cell receptor beta chain with its context. This CDR3 spans 14 amino acids. Random hexamers primed reverse transcription of about 0.5 to 1 ug RNA. With immunoSEQ multiplex PCR, TCR beta CDR3 was amplified across 54 Vbeta and 13 Jbeta. TCRdb analysed the immunoSEQ multiplex PCR reads with MiXCR anew, one entry per CDR3 protein. This repertoire shows about 210,000 distinct CDR3 sequences, about 95% found once; its top ten account for 0.095%. This specimen comes from a study of CD8 T cells in Susac syndrome. Sequencing targeted TCR beta in blood CD8+ and CD4+ T cells. The patients who served as multiple sclerosis controls were treatment-naive and had stable or active relapsing-remitting disease that fulfilled the revised McDonald criteria.

This clonotype originated in a human donor with multiple sclerosis. Source material: CD4+ T cells from PBMCs. The rearrangement joins TRBV21-1 to TRBJ2-7; the table assigns TRBD1, which was not confirmed against the DNA. TRBV21-1 counts as a pseudogene. The CDR3 DNA follows: TGTGCCAGCAGCGAGTGGGCAGGGGTTCGCGAGCAGTACTTC. Translating it yields CASSEWAGVREQYF.